A selection of T cell receptor beta chains follows, all from one sample in a study of T cell responses to AZD1222 COVID-19 vaccine. The data were produced by immunoSEQ multiplex PCR, yet TCRdb's version contains in-frame clones alone and is incomplete. This table has roughly 87,000 clones, roughly 90% appearing once. The sequenced sample was peripheral blood, obtained 28 days after the second AZD1222 dose. These receptor sequences come from an adult who received the AZD1222 COVID-19 vaccine. CDR3s leave out the opening cysteine and the closing phenylalanine or tryptophan. The size entry is marked missing in some rows and otherwise reads once, few, many or a size class.

>TRBV2|-
ASSGLAGGRSTDTQY
>TRBV28|once
ASSSGQGSYEQY
>TRBV3-1/TRBV3-2|-
ASSQDHGGEAF
>TRBV6-1|-
ASSPGGAGYT
>TRBV7-8|-
ASSTRLLSSYEQY
>TRBV19|-
ASSIDRQGYGYT
>TRBV5-1|-
ASSLTPTVENTEAF
>TRBV18|-
ASSPPSGAYNEQF
>TRBV3-1/TRBV3-2|-
ASSENEQTQY
>TRBV11-3|-
ASRFNEQF
>TRBV27|few
ASSLDGFSNQPQH
>TRBV28|-
ASSLDGNTEAF
>TRBV6-5|-
AGAREPAYGYT
>TRBV5-6|-
ASSLGRNTEAF
>TRBV3-1/TRBV3-2|-
ASSQVDEQF
>TRBV7-2|once
ASSSPGQAYNEQF
>TRBV9|-
ASSARLVYNEQF
>TRBV5-1|-
ASSSGTTTDTQY
>TRBV12-5|-
ASGLVLGFGDTQY
>TRBV28|-
ASSGLRGTARLIPEAF
>TRBV6-6|-
ASSYQGTQKNEQF
>TRBV13|-
ASSPQPDRGNTIY
>TRBV6-2/TRBV6-3|-
ASSSTRDRGEKLF
>TRBV28|-
ASSRRDRYQETQY
>TRBV5-4|few
ASSSSGGEETQY
>TRBV6-6|-
ASRAETYNEQF